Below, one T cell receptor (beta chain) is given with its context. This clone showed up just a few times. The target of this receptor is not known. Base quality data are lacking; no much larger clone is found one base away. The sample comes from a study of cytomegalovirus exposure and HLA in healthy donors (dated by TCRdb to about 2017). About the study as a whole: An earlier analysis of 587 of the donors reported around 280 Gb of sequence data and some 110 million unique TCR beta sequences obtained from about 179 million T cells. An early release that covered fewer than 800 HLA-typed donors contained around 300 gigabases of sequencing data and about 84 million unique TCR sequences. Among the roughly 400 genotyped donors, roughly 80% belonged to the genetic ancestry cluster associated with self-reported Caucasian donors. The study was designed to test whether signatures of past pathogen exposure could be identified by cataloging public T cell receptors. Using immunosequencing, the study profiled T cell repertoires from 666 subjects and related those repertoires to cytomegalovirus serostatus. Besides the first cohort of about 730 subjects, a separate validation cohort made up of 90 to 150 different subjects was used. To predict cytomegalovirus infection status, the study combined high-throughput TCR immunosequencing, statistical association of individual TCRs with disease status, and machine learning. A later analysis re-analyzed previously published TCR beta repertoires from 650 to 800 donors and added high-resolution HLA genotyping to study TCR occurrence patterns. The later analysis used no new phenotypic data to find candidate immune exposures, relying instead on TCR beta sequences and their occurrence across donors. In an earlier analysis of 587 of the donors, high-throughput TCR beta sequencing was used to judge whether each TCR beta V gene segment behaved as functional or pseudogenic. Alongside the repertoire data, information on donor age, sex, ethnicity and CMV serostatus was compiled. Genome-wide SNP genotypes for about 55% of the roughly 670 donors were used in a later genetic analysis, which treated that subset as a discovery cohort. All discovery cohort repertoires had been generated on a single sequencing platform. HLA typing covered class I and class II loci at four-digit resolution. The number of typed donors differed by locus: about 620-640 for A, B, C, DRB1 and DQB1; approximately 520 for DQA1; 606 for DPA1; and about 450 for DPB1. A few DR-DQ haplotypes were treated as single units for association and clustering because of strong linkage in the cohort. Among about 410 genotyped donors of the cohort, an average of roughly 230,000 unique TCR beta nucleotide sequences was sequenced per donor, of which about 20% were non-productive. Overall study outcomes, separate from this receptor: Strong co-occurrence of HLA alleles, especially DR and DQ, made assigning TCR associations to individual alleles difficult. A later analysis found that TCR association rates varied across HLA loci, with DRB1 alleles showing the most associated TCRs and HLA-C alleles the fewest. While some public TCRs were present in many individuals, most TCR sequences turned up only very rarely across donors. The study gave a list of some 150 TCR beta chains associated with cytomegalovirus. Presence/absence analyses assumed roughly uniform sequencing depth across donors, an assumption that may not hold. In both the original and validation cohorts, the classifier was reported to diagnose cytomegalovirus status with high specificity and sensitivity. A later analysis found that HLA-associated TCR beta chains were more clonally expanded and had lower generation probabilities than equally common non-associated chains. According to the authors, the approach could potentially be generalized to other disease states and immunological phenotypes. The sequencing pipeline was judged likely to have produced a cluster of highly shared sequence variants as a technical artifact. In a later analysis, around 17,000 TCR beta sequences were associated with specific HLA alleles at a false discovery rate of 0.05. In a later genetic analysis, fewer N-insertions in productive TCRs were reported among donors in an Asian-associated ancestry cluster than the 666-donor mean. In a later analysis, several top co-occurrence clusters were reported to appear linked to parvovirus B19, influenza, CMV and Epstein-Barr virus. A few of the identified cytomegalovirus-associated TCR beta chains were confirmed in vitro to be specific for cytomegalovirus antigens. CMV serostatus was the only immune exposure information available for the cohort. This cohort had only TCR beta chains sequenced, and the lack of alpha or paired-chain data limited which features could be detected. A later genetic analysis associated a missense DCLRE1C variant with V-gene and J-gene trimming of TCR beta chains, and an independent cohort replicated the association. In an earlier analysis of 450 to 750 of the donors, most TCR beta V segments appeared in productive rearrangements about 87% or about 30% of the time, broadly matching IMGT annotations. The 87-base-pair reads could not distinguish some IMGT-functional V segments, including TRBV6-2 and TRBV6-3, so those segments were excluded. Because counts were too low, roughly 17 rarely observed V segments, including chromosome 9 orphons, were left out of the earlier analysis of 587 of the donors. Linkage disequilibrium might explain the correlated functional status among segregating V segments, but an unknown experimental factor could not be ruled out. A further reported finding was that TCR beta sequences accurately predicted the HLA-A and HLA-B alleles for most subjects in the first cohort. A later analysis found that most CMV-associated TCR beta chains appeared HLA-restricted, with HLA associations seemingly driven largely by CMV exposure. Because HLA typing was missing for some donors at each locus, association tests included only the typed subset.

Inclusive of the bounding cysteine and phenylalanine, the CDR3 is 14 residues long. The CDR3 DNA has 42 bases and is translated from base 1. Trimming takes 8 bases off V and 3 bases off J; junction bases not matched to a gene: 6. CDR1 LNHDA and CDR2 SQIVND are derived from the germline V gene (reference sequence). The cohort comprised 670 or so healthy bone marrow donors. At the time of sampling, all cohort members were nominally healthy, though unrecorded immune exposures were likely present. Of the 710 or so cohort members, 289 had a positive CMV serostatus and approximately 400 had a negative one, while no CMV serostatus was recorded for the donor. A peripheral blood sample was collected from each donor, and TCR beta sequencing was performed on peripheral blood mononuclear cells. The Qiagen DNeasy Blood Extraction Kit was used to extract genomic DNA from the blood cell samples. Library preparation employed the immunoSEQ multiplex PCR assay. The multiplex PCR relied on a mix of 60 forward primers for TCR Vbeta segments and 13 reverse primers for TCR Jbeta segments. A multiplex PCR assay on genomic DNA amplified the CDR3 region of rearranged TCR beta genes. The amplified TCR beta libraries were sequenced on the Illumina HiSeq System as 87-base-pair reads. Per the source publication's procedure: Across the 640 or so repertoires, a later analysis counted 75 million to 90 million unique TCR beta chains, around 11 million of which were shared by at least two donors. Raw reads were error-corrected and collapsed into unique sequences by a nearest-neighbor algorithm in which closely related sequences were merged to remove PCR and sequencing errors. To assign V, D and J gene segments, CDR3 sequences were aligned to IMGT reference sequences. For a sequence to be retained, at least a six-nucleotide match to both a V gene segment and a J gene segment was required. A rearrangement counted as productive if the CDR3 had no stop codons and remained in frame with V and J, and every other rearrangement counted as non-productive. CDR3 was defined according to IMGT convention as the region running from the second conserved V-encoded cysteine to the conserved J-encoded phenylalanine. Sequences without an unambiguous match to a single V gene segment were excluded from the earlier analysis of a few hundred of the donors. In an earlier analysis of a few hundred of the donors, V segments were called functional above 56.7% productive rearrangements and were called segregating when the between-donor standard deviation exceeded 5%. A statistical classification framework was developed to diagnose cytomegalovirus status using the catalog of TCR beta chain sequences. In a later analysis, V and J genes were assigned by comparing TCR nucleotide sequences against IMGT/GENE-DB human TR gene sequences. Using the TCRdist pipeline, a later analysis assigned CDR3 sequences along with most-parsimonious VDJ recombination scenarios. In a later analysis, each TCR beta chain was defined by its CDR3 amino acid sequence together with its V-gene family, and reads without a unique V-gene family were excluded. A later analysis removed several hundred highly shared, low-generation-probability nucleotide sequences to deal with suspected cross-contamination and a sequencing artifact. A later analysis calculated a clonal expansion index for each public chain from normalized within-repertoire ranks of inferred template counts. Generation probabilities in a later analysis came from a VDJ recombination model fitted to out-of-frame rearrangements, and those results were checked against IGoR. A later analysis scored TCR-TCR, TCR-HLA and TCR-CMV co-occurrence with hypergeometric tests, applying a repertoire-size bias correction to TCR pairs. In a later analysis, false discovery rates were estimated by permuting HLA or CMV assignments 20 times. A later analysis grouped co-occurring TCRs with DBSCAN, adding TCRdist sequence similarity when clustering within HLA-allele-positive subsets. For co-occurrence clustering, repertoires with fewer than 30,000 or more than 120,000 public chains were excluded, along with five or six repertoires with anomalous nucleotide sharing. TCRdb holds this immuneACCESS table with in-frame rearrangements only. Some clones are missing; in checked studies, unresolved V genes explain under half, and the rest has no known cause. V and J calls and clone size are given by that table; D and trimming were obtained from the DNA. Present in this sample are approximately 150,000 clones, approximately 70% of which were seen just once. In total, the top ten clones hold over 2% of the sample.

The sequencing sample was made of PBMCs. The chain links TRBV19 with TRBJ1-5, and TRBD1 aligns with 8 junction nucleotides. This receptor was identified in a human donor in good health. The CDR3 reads CASVQGVINQPQHF. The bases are TGTGCCAGTGTACAGGGGGTAATCAATCAGCCCCAGCATTTT.